This passage covers 8 T cell receptor beta chains from one sample sequenced in a study of PD-L1 blockade in urothelial cancer. The method was immunoSEQ multiplex PCR; TCRdb's version includes in-frame clones alone and lacks a portion of them. The sample has about 50,000 clones; 70% to 80% are singletons. Specimen: PBMCs, collected around atezolizumab (anti-PD-L1) treatment. The receptors derive from a man aged 65-85 years with urothelial cancer.

The rearrangement uses TRBV30 and TRBJ2-2; no definite D call. The CDR3 consists of 12 residues. Germline lookup yields CDR1 GTSNPN and CDR2 SVGIG (reference sequence). V was clipped by 7 bases and J by 4 bases, with 10 bases between them. This chain's CDR3 is CAYGSFTGELFF. As DNA, the CDR3 is TGTGCCTACGGGTCTTTCACCGGGGAGCTGTTTTTT.

The chain combines TRBV10-3 with TRBJ1-1, with no clear D. This CDR3 contains 14 residues. CDR1 is ENHRY, CDR2 SYGVKD, per germline. Trimming shortened V by 0 bases and J by 5 bases, and 10 bases separated the two germline ends. In DNA, the CDR3 is TGTGCCATCAGTGAGTCGGCAAAAGATACTGAAGCTTTCTTT. This encodes CAISESAKDTEAFF.

The V gene is TRBV4-1, the J gene TRBJ2-3; 9 bases are a match to TRBD1. Germline CDR1 is MGHRA and CDR2 is YSYEKL. This CDR3 has 16 amino acids. V dropped 8 bases and J dropped 4; count of bases not matched to a gene: 13. CDR3 sequence reads: CASSPAGQGSSDTQYF. The DNA of the CDR3 is TGCGCCAGCTCCCCCGCGGGACAGGGAAGTTCAGATACGCAGTATTTT.

The V gene is TRBV19, the J gene TRBJ1-5; TRBD1 agrees at 8 bases. Germline CDR1 is LNHDA and CDR2 is SQIVND (reference sequence). The CDR3 has 14 amino acids. Trimming removed 7 bases from V and 6 bases from J; junction bases left unmatched: 8. As DNA, the CDR3 is TGTGCCAGTACCCCGGTACAGGGGGGTCAGCCCCAGCATTTT. Translation: CASTPVQGGQPQHF.

The chain has TRBV5-1 and TRBJ1-1; the match to TRBD1 covers 7 bases. Trimming cost V 0 bases and J 0 bases; bases outside gene matches: 5. CDR3 size: 16 residues. Germline V CDR1 and CDR2: SGHRS, YFSETQ. The CDR3 sequence: CASSLARDSLNTEAFF. The DNA of the CDR3 is TGCGCCAGCAGCTTGGCCCGGGACAGCCTGAACACTGAAGCTTTCTTT.

V is TRBV7-9 and J is TRBJ2-5; a weak D match, TRBD1 (6 bases). This CDR3 spans 16 amino acids. CDR1 and CDR2 (germline): SEHNR, FQNEAQ (reference sequence). The germline V and J ends were trimmed by 4 bases and 2 bases, with 17 bases remaining between them. The CDR3 coding sequence is TGTGCCAGCAGCTCCCTGGAGGAGACAGGACAAGAGACCCAGTACTTC. This translates into CASSSLEETGQETQYF.

The rearrangement links TRBV19 to TRBJ2-5; 8 bases map to TRBD1. CDR3 length equals 15 residues. From germline, CDR1 is LNHDA and CDR2 SQIVND (reference sequence). Trimming at V came to 4 bases and at J to 4 bases, leaving 8 bases not matched to a gene. The CDR3 sequence is CASSNSDRGGETQYF. The DNA for the CDR3 is TGTGCCAGTAGTAACTCTGACAGGGGAGGAGAGACCCAGTACTTC.

CDR3: CASTGGSSYNSPLHF. The DNA of the CDR3 is TGTGCCAGCACGGGGGGGAGCTCCTATAATTCACCCCTCCACTTT. The gene calls are TRBV6-1 and TRBJ1-6; D may be TRBD1 (5 bases). Trimming stripped 7 bases from V and 0 bases from J, with 10 bases between. Germline V gene lookup returns CDR1 MNHNS and CDR2 SASEGT. The CDR3 consists of 15 residues.